Following are 21 T cell receptor beta chains from one sample sequenced in a study of cytomegalovirus exposure and HLA in healthy donors. With 60 Vbeta and 13 Jbeta primers, the PCR was carried out. Assay: immunoSEQ multiplex PCR; the TCRdb copy retains only in-frame clones and omits some. The sample yields some 31,000 clones, of which the top ten take up under 4%. The sequenced material came from PBMCs. The receptors come from a woman aged 40 to 50 in good health and CMV-seropositive.

The V call is TRBV29-1, the J call TRBJ2-5, with a possible D match to TRBD1 (6 bases). CDR3 length equals 15 residues. CDR1 is SQVTM, CDR2 ANQGSEA, per germline. The V gene lost 3 bases and the J gene lost 2 bases, with 16 bases spanning the gap. The CDR3 protein is CSVDPHRTEQETQYF. CDR3 sequence (DNA): TGCAGCGTTGACCCACATAGGACAGAGCAAGAGACCCAGTACTTC.

This chain connects TRBV27 to TRBJ1-3, with D maybe TRBD1 (6 bases). V was shortened by 0 bases and J by 4 bases, with 10 bases between the two germline ends. Germline values: CDR1 MNHEY, CDR2 SMNVEV (reference sequence). This CDR3 contains 15 residues. CDR3 DNA sequence: TGTGCCAGCAGTTTATCAGCAGGGGTAGGAAACACCATATATTTT. It translates to CASSLSAGVGNTIYF.

This chain joins TRBV7-6 and TRBJ2-3; TRBD2 matches 8 bases. The V gene end was trimmed by 2 bases and the J gene end by 10 bases; junction bases not matched to a gene: 14. The CDR3 consists of 16 residues. Looked up from germline, CDR1 is SGHVS and CDR2 is FNYEAQ. DNA for the CDR3: TGTGCCAGCAGCTTATATAGTAGCGGGAATGCCGGCGCGCAGTATTTT. Its translation: CASSLYSSGNAGAQYF.

The V and J genes are TRBV5-8 and TRBJ1-2; perhaps TRBD1 as D (6 bases). CDR1 is SGHTS and CDR2 is YDEGEE in the germline V gene. V was clipped by 8 bases and J by 8 bases, with 16 bases between them. The CDR3 contains 12 residues. In nucleotides, the CDR3 is TGTGCCAGTTCCACAGGGTCGAGGGGCTACACCTTC. It translates to CASSTGSRGYTF.

The V call is TRBV29-1, the J call TRBJ1-2; D perhaps matches TRBD1 (5 bases). Germline CDR1 SQVTM, CDR2 ANQGSEA. The CDR3 has 13 residues. The V end was cut by 4 bases, the J end by 5 bases, with 14 bases between. This chain's CDR3 is CSVALGEGYGYTF. CDR3 nucleotide sequence: TGCAGCGTTGCTTTGGGGGAGGGGTATGGCTACACCTTC.

This sequence joins TRBV5-1 and TRBJ1-2; 8 bases align to TRBD1. CDR1 SGHRS and CDR2 YFSETQ come from the germline V gene. This CDR3 comprises 15 residues. Trimming removed 0 bases from V and 4 bases from J; junction bases left unmatched: 5. This CDR3 is CASSLAGTGLYGYTF. The CDR3 DNA follows: TGCGCCAGCAGCTTGGCTGGGACAGGACTCTATGGCTACACCTTC.

The chain employs TRBV6-5 and TRBJ2-5, with 10 bases that match TRBD2. Germline trimming cut 2 bases from V and 2 bases from J; bases unmatched to any gene: 2. The CDR3 totals 15 residues. In germline, CDR1 is MNHEY, CDR2 SVGAGI. CDR3 DNA: TGTGCCAGCAGTTACCGGACTAGCGGACAAGAGACCCAGTACTTC. Translation gives CASSYRTSGQETQYF.

The chain combines TRBV7-6 with TRBJ2-1; perhaps TRBD1 as D (6 bases). CDR1 and CDR2 from the germline V gene are SGHVS and FNYEAQ. The V gene lost 5 bases and the J gene lost 8 bases, with 19 bases spanning the gap. The CDR3 contains 15 residues. The CDR3 DNA reads TGTGCCAGCAGCCTCAACAGGGTCTCTCGCTATGAGCAGTTCTTC. Its protein is CASSLNRVSRYEQFF.

This rearrangement joins TRBV29-1 to TRBJ2-1; TRBD1 might be the D (7 bases). Germline lookup yields CDR1 SQVTM and CDR2 ANQGSEA. This CDR3 has 15 residues. The V end lost 7 bases, the J end lost 5 bases, and 21 bases lay between the germline ends. The CDR3 region has the DNA TGCAGCGGCACAAATTCAGGGGGAGGAGACAATGAGCAGTTCTTC. Its translation is CSGTNSGGGDNEQFF.

The chain has TRBV27 and TRBJ2-1, with 11 bases aligning to TRBD2. V shed 7 bases and J 5 bases; nucleotides not matched to a gene: 4. There are 14 residues in the CDR3. Per germline, CDR1 MNHEY and CDR2 SMNVEV (reference sequence). The CDR3 nucleotides read TGTGCCAGCACTCGACTAGCGGGGAACAATGAGCAGTTCTTC. Translating it yields CASTRLAGNNEQFF.

This chain joins TRBV7-9 and TRBJ2-1; no reliable D call. This CDR3 has 15 amino acids. V was trimmed by 6 bases and J by 0 bases, leaving 12 bases between them. Germline values: CDR1 SEHNR, CDR2 FQNEAQ (reference sequence). The CDR3 reads CASRRGSSSYNEQFF. CDR3 DNA sequence: TGTGCCAGCAGGCGAGGCTCGAGCTCCTACAATGAGCAGTTCTTC.

J is TRBJ1-1 and V is TRBV4-1; D possibly corresponds to TRBD1 (6 bases). The CDR3 is 14 amino acids. The V gene's germline CDR1 is MGHRA and CDR2 YSYEKL. The ends were cut back, 3 bases at V and 8 bases at J, with 16 bases in the middle. The CDR3 DNA sequence: TGCGCCAGCAGCCAGCGTCGGGGGGCAGGGGAAGCTTTCTTT. It codes for CASSQRRGAGEAFF.

The chain employs TRBV30 and TRBJ2-2; TRBD1 might be the D (6 bases). Germline values: CDR1 GTSNPN, CDR2 SVGIG (reference sequence). This CDR3 is 16 amino acids long. Trimming removed 2 bases at V and 1 base at J, with 14 bases between. The CDR3 nucleotides are TGTGCCTGGAGTTCCCTCCCGGGACAGAACACCGGGGAGCTGTTTTTT. Protein: CAWSSLPGQNTGELFF.

This chain uses TRBV2 with TRBJ2-5; TRBD1 aligns across 7 bases. Looked up from germline, CDR1 is SNHLY and CDR2 is FYNNEI. V trimming: 1 base; J trimming: 0 bases; junction bases outside the gene matches: 2. The CDR3 spans 15 residues. CDR3 in amino acids: CASSEVGTDQETQYF. As DNA, the CDR3 is TGTGCCAGCAGTGAAGTAGGGACAGACCAAGAGACCCAGTACTTC.

The chain couples TRBV7-9 to TRBJ2-7, with 10 bases aligning to TRBD1. The CDR3 length is 14 residues. Germline loops: CDR1 SEHNR, CDR2 FQNEAQ (reference sequence). V dropped 5 bases and J dropped 4; count of bases not matched to a gene: 5. The CDR3 nucleotides read TGTGCCAGCAGCCGACAGGGGGCTAGATACGAGCAGTACTTC. Encoded protein: CASSRQGARYEQYF.

The chain joins TRBV5-1 to TRBJ2-7, with 7 positions matching TRBD1. CDR3 size: 14 residues. Unmatched junction bases numbered 3, after V lost 1 base and J lost 2 bases. The germline V gene encodes CDR1 SGHRS and CDR2 YFSETQ. The CDR3 DNA sequence: TGCGCCAGCAGCTTGTACAGGGGAGCCTACGAGCAGTACTTC. Protein product: CASSLYRGAYEQYF.

The chain is built from TRBV2 and TRBJ1-1; D call uncertain. This CDR3 spans 13 amino acids. Germline CDR1 SNHLY, CDR2 FYNNEI. The V end lost 2 bases, the J end lost 5 bases, and 9 bases lay between the germline ends. The chain's CDR3 is CASSETGGTEAFF. Written as DNA, the CDR3 is TGTGCCAGCAGTGAAACTGGAGGGACTGAAGCTTTCTTT.

The chain uses TRBV25-1 and TRBJ1-5; D uncertain. The CDR3 spans 14 residues. V lost 1 base to trimming and J lost 6 bases, with 10 bases between them. The germline CDR1 and CDR2 sequences are MGHDK and SYGVNS. Here the CDR3 reads CASSESVGTQPQHF. CDR3 coding DNA: TGTGCCAGCAGTGAATCGGTCGGTACTCAGCCCCAGCATTTT.

The chain carries TRBV18 and TRBJ1-5; weak D call: TRBD1 (6 bases). CDR3 length: 15 amino acids. V was trimmed by 2 bases and J by 4 bases, leaving 12 bases between them. Per the germline V gene, CDR1 is KGHSH and CDR2 is LQKENI. For the CDR3, the DNA is TGTGCCAGCTCACCAGAAGGACAGACTAATCAGCCCCAGCATTTT. Protein: CASSPEGQTNQPQHF.

The rearrangement links TRBV6-5 to TRBJ1-1; D gene ambiguous. Germline V gene sequence: CDR1 MNHEY, CDR2 SVGAGI. V dropped 6 bases and J dropped 6 bases, with 14 bases sitting between them. The CDR3 is 13 amino acids. CDR3 nucleotides: TGTGCCAGCAGCACTCGTTTAGTATCTGAAGCTTTCTTT. Its protein product is CASSTRLVSEAFF.

The chain has TRBV6-5 and TRBJ2-2, with 7 bases identical to TRBD2. The CDR3 runs to 14 residues. With 6 bases clipped from V and 6 bases from J, the junction kept 7 bases outside the gene matches. CDR1 is MNHEY, CDR2 SVGAGI, per germline. This chain's CDR3 is CASRGGGAAGELFF. The CDR3 coding sequence is TGTGCCAGCAGGGGCGGGGGAGCCGCCGGGGAGCTGTTTTTT.